This T cell receptor (beta chain) came from a study of blood T cell repertoires in COVID-19 (dated by TCRdb to 2018 to 2020). For context, the study as a whole: The collaborator samples originated in the United States, Italy and Spain and spanned the acute and convalescent phases of COVID-19. The material from the prospective study consisted of cDNA or gDNA derived from T cells, B-cell-depleted T cells, or PBMCs. The samples were drawn from two sources: the first 160 participants of the ongoing ImmuneRACE study, and 1,000 to 1,500 subjects contributed by 6 global collaborators. Deeply sampled blood TCRbeta repertoires from subjects exposed to, actively infected with, or recovered from COVID-19 were included in the dataset. A de-identified subject ID, COVID-19 status, age in years and sex were almost always included in the sample metadata. Where available, HLA class I and class II types were taken from metadata supplied by the sample provider and were not determined by assay-based typing. The repertoires were released in a freely available public database meant as a resource for research on the immune response to SARS-CoV-2. Study-level results and caveats: How much clinical and demographic metadata was included differed by source and by participant, and the metadata was provided uncurated.

From the cysteine through the phenylalanine, the CDR3 covers 13 amino acids. The DNA shown is the 39-base CDR3, in frame from base 1. The trim is 7 bases for V and 8 bases for J, with a gap of 14 bases between the germline ends. Whole blood was collected in K2EDTA tubes by collaborating institutions according to the institutions' own protocols. For TCRbeta analysis, collaborator samples were shipped as frozen whole blood, as isolated PBMCs, or as DNA extracted from either sample type. A remark on this clone: The clone's antigen remains unknown. No much larger clone is present one base from it, and per-base qualities are unavailable.

TCRbeta CDR3 regions were amplified from genomic DNA by means of the immunoSEQ Assay, a bias-controlled multiplex PCR. Concerning the study's data processing: Within the assay, amplification of reference gene primers was used to estimate how many nucleated cells each sample contained. To quantify the absolute abundance of each unique TCRbeta CDR3 rearrangement, sequence reads were collapsed and filtered. Productive Simpson clonality was computed per sample as the square root of Simpson's diversity index over productive rearrangements. This immuneACCESS table, as held by TCRdb, lists in-frame sequences with V and J called but not all clones. Of the missing ones, under half trace to an unresolved V gene in checked studies; the others have no known cause. V, J and clone size were drawn from that table, and D and trimming were deduced from the DNA. The sample records roughly 200,000 clones, about 90% of which are singletons. The leading ten clones occupy 0.62% of the sample.

The chain links TRBV12-3 or TRBV12-4 with TRBJ1-4; the D gene remains uncertain. The TCR was taken from a man aged 45-60 years with acute or convalescent COVID-19. Material for sequencing was peripheral blood. The sequence in DNA is TGTGCCAGCACACTAGGAGTTGTAGAAAAACTGTTTTTT. It specifies CASTLGVVEKLFF.